A few counts support the clone carrying this TCR beta chain. Measured with immunoSEQ multiplex PCR; TCRdb has only the in-frame clones, and not every one. The sample carries about 2 million clones, just under 95% recorded once. The data belong to a study of shared clonotypes between healthy human individuals. Positively selected for CCR7, the CD45RO-negative cells used as naive CD8 cells excluded terminally differentiated effector memory CD45RA+ cells. The clonotype was recovered from a man younger than 35 in good health. The sequencing sample was made of naive CD8+ T cells sorted from blood.

The CDR3 reads CASSLEHEQFF. Here the CDR3 DNA reads TGTGCCAGCAGCTTGGAGCATGAGCAGTTCTTC. The V and J genes are TRBV5-6 and TRBJ2-1, with D unclear. Germline values: CDR1 SGHDT, CDR2 YYEEEE. The CDR3 loop spans 11 amino acids. V lost 0 bases, J lost 8 bases, and 3 bases lay in between.